This T cell receptor beta chain stems from a study of blood T cell repertoires in COVID-19. Overall study context: Samples of COVID-19 (acute and convalescent) were obtained from the United States, Italy and Spain. T cells, B-cell-depleted T cells, or PBMCs provided the cDNA or gDNA that served as material.

During active infection, Seattle patients enrolled and were then monitored through disease. As handled by the study authors: Scientists estimated how many nucleated cells there were by amplifying reference gene primers. Here immunoSEQ multiplex PCR was the method, and the copy in TCRdb shows in-frame clones only, minus some. From that table come the V and J calls and clone size; the DNA was used to work out D and trimming. The data hold about 28,000 clones, with about 92% observed a single time. The clonotype originates from a woman aged 70-85 years with COVID-19, enrolled during active disease. Sequenced: peripheral blood.

The CDR3 DNA follows: TGCAGTGTCAGGCCCAACACTGAAGCTTTCTTT. It encodes CSVRPNTEAFF. The rearrangement joins TRBV20-1 to TRBJ1-1; no definite D call. Per germline, CDR1 DFQATT and CDR2 SNEGSKA (reference sequence). CDR3 length: 11 amino acids. Trimming stripped 7 bases from V and 2 bases from J, with 8 bases between.